These 19 T cell receptor beta chains share one sample of origin, sequenced in a study of memory CD4+ T cells and cytomegalovirus serostatus. The method was immunoSEQ multiplex PCR; TCRdb's version includes in-frame clones alone and lacks a portion of them. Here the sample spans about 82,000 clones, 65% to 85% being singletons. Single viable CD3+CD4+CD8-CD45RO+ cells were sorted as the memory CD4+ T cells. The sequencing sample was made of memory CD4+ T cells from blood. The receptors derive from an adult in good health and CMV-seronegative.

This chain links TRBV2 with TRBJ2-1; 7 bases line up with TRBD2. CDR3 length: 16 amino acids. V was pared by 7 bases and J by 4 bases, with 13 bases of the junction left unmatched. CDR1 and CDR2 from the germline V gene are SNHLY and FYNNEI. CDR3 DNA: TGTGCCAGCAAGTCCACCCTGGCTAGCGGATACAATGAGCAGTTCTTC. Protein: CASKSTLASGYNEQFF.

The J gene is TRBJ1-5, the V gene TRBV30; TRBD1 matches at 8 bases. Germline lookup yields CDR1 GTSNPN and CDR2 SVGIG (reference sequence). The V and J ends lost 2 bases and 0 bases, in that order; junction bases with no gene match: 3. This CDR3 spans 15 amino acids. As DNA, the CDR3 is TGTGCCTGGAGTCGTGACAGGGGTAGCAATCAGCCCCAGCATTTT. Translated: CAWSRDRGSNQPQHF.

This rearrangement joins TRBV2 to TRBJ2-5; D remains ambiguous. The tail of the sequence fits TRBJ2-7 better, so the J call may be wrong. CDR3 length equals 12 residues. The V gene's germline CDR1 is SNHLY and CDR2 FYNNEI. The DNA of the CDR3 is TGTGCCAGCAGTGTTGGGCCCTACGAGCAGTACTTC. Protein: CASSVGPYEQYF.

V is TRBV10-3 and J is TRBJ2-2; no clear D. The V end lost 7 bases, the J end lost 3 bases, and 15 bases lay between the germline ends. Looked up from germline, CDR1 is ENHRY and CDR2 is SYGVKD. The CDR3 consists of 15 residues. CDR3: CAITPWREHTGELFF. CDR3 coding DNA: TGTGCCATCACCCCCTGGAGAGAGCACACCGGGGAGCTGTTTTTT.

The chain employs TRBV4-2 and TRBJ1-1, with 9 nucleotides matching TRBD1. The length of the CDR3 is 16 residues. Trimming at V came to 1 base and at J to 6 bases, leaving 9 bases not matched to a gene. Germline CDR1 LGHNA, CDR2 YNFKEQ. Written as DNA, the CDR3 is TGTGCCAGCAGCCAAGTGGGGGGACAGGGCGGCGCTGAAGCTTTCTTT. Translated: CASSQVGGQGGAEAFF.

V and J are TRBV5-1 and TRBJ1-2; possibly TRBD1 for D (6 bases). The V end lost 4 bases, the J end lost 6 bases, and 16 bases lay between the germline ends. Germline V lookup: CDR1 SGHRS, CDR2 YFSETQ. This CDR3 comprises 14 residues. The DNA of the CDR3 is TGCGCCAGCAGCGATCAAACAGGGTTCGATGGCTACACCTTC. The encoded protein is CASSDQTGFDGYTF.

V usage is TRBV6-1 and J usage is TRBJ1-5, with D unclear. The CDR3 spans 14 residues. V was clipped by 6 bases and J by 0 bases, with 9 bases between them. Per germline, CDR1 MNHNS and CDR2 SASEGT. The CDR3, as DNA: TGTGCCAGCAGACGCATATATAGCAATCAGCCCCAGCATTTT. It encodes CASRRIYSNQPQHF.

The rearrangement joins TRBV7-9 to TRBJ2-4; TRBD1 matches 7 bases. CDR3 length equals 16 residues. The germline CDR1 and CDR2 sequences are SEHNR and FQNEAQ (reference sequence). Germline trimming cut 5 bases from V and 6 bases from J; bases unmatched to any gene: 13. The CDR3 loop reads CASSGFGQGVANIQYF. In DNA form, the CDR3 reads TGTGCCAGCAGCGGGTTTGGGCAGGGGGTAGCAAACATTCAGTACTTC.

The chain combines TRBV12-1 with TRBJ2-5; the table's D call, TRBD2, was not checked against the DNA. TRBV12-1 is reported as a pseudogene. The CDR3 contains 18 residues. The CDR3 DNA follows: TGTGCCAGCAGCTTTGTCGCGGGACTAGCGGGGGGGCAAGAGACCCAGTACTTC. Its protein product is CASSFVAGLAGGQETQYF.

V gene TRBV6-5 combines with J gene TRBJ2-4; D might be TRBD2 (6 bases). In germline, CDR1 is MNHEY, CDR2 SVGAGI. The CDR3 runs 15 residues. Between the trimmed V and J ends, which lost 6 bases and 2 bases, there was a span of 14 bases. The CDR3 nucleotides read TGTGCCAGCAGGCCAGAGGGGACTTCCAAAAACATTCAGTACTTC. It translates to CASRPEGTSKNIQYF.

This clone has just a few counts. This sequence joins TRBV27 and TRBJ1-5; D not certain. The length of the CDR3 is 12 residues. V was trimmed by 6 bases and J by 6 bases, leaving 9 bases between them. Germline V CDR1 and CDR2: MNHEY, SMNVEV (reference sequence). The CDR3 nucleotides read TGTGCCAGCAGGCTACCCGGTCAGCCCCAGCATTTT. Residues: CASRLPGQPQHF.

In its sample, this clone was seen a few times. The CDR3: CASSAGSGTEAFF. The CDR3 DNA reads as TGTGCCAGCAGTGCGGGTTCGGGTACTGAAGCTTTCTTT. The chain uses TRBV2 and TRBJ1-1; D call uncertain. The CDR3 is 13 amino acids. Trimming took 4 bases from V and 5 from J, leaving 11 bases between them. The germline V gene encodes CDR1 SNHLY and CDR2 FYNNEI.

This sequence joins TRBV6-5 and TRBJ2-7, with D possibly matching TRBD1 (5 bases). This CDR3 spans 12 amino acids. Germline CDR1 and CDR2: MNHEY and SVGAGI. Trimming took off 5 bases at V and 3 bases at J, with 8 bases between the two ends. The CDR3 nucleotides read TGTGCCAGCAGTGGTCAGGGCTACGAGCAGTACTTC. It encodes CASSGQGYEQYF.

There are a few counts of this clone. The chain couples TRBV10-3 to TRBJ1-6; 7 bases map to TRBD1. This CDR3 has 14 residues. Germline CDR1 ENHRY, CDR2 SYGVKD. The V segment lost 3 bases and the J segment 5 bases; nucleotides outside the gene matches: 1. CDR3 residues: CAISDRGDNSPLHF. For the CDR3, the DNA is TGTGCCATCAGTGACAGGGGGGATAATTCACCCCTCCACTTT.

In its sample, this clone was seen a few times. The genes are TRBV18 and TRBJ1-5; D not resolved. Trimming removed 1 base from V and 2 bases from J, with 15 bases in between. CDR3 size: 17 residues. Germline CDR1 KGHSH, CDR2 LQKENI. CDR3: CASSPLAGPNGNQPQHF. The CDR3 coding sequence is TGTGCCAGCTCACCACTAGCAGGACCCAACGGCAATCAGCCCCAGCATTTT. The full variable domain, completed using reference TRBV18 and TRBJ1-5, is NAGVMQNPRHLVRRRGQEARLRCSPMKGHSHVYWYRQLPEEGLKFMVYLQKENIIDESGMPKERFSAEFPKEGPSILRIQQVVRGDSAAYFCASSPLAGPNGNQPQHFGDGTRLSIL.

CDR3 amino acids: CASENQGSKNIQYF. CDR3 nucleotides: TGTGCCAGTGAAAACCAGGGATCTAAAAACATTCAGTACTTC. This chain connects TRBV19 to TRBJ2-4; D might be TRBD1 (5 bases). There are 14 residues in the CDR3. Trimming pared 8 bases from V and 4 bases from J, leaving 15 bases between. Per germline, CDR1 LNHDA and CDR2 SQIVND (reference sequence).

The chain recombines TRBV19 with TRBJ1-2; a possible D gene is TRBD1 (6 bases). The germline V and J ends were trimmed by 6 bases and 1 base, with 9 bases remaining between them. This CDR3 has 13 amino acids. Germline CDR1 reads LNHDA; CDR2 reads SQIVND (reference sequence). The chain's CDR3 is CASRMDSNYGYTF. The CDR3 nucleotides are TGTGCCAGTAGGATGGACAGTAACTATGGCTACACCTTC.

The chain has TRBV7-3 and TRBJ1-1; TRBD1 agrees at 7 bases. This CDR3 region has 14 residues. Per the germline V gene, CDR1 is SGHTA and CDR2 is FQGTGA. Trimming took 5 bases from V and 1 from J; bases not matched to a gene: 4. CDR3 in amino acids: CASSPGQSNTEAFF. CDR3 bases: TGTGCCAGCAGCCCGGGACAGTCGAACACTGAAGCTTTCTTT. The complete variable domain, with remaining parts taken from reference TRBV7-3 and TRBJ1-1, reads GAGVSQTPSNKVTEKGKYVELRCDPISGHTALYWYRQSLGQGPEFLIYFQGTGAADDSGLPNDRFFAVRPEGSVSTLKIQRTERGDSAVYLCASSPGQSNTEAFFGQGTRLTVV.

V usage is TRBV19 and J usage is TRBJ1-5; the D is unclear. Germline assignment: CDR1 LNHDA and CDR2 SQIVND (reference sequence). Trimming removed 5 bases from V and 7 bases from J, with 21 bases in between. The CDR3 has 16 residues. This CDR3 is CASSRGHRAEGQPQHF. The DNA for the CDR3 is TGTGCCAGTAGTCGGGGTCACCGGGCTGAGGGACAGCCCCAGCATTTT.